This T cell receptor beta chain was observed in a study of human T cells and chemical hapten exposure (dated by TCRdb to 2020 to 2022). Study-wide context: Libraries were pooled for sequencing, and per-sample TCR yields varied mainly because of small differences in library volumes within the pool. From each blood RNA sample, both TCR alpha and TCR beta chains were sequenced. Peripheral blood TCR repertoire changes were tracked in vivo in alopecia patients during primary and secondary sensitization to the hapten diphenylcyclopropenone (DPC). What the study reported, not specific to this receptor: DPC sensitization did not change how many TCRs were above 1 in 1000 frequency, and no evidence was found of alterations in global repertoire structure. Repeated subsampling changed both the strength of the expansion versus patch-test correlation and the threshold at which the correlation became significant.

From the cysteine through the phenylalanine, the CDR3 covers 15 amino acids. Kept here is only the CDR3 DNA, which spans 45 bases and is read in frame from base 1. V is cut by 5 bases and J by 0 bases, and the space between the germline ends is 13 bases. CDR1 is given as MNHEY and CDR2 as SVGAGI, both from the germline V gene. The intended sense of this specimen's time point label: healthy volunteer bleed at 2 weeks. Unfractionated whole blood was collected in Tempus Blood RNA tubes, and total RNA was extracted from that blood. Roughly five healthy volunteers were used as TCR sequencing controls and were bled at day 0, 2 weeks and 6 weeks. This clonotype was observed at least ten times. What this receptor recognizes is not known. Base qualities are not recorded, but no much larger clone differs from it by a single base. The library was prepared using RACE. The instrument was a NextSeq 500. During library preparation, unique molecular identifiers were attached to individual cDNA molecules so that TCRs could be counted quantitatively and reproducibly. The authors' pipeline ran thus. A median of about 89,000 TCRs per sample was observed, with a range of 23,224 to 690,600. V, J and CDR3 annotation of the TCR reads was performed with the Decombinator software suite. For PS versus PT1 abundance plots, all samples were subsampled to the same number of TCRs (28,000). TCRs were defined as expanded if absent before sensitization and observed at least eight times at the 2-week time point. TCRdb cleaned the public reads at Q25 with fastp, built clones with MiXCR and kept in-frame beta chains. Rows with one shared CDR3 protein collapse into an entry with the most common genes and DNA. These V and J calls are TCRdb output, not the study's own analysis. The sample yields roughly 100,000 distinct CDR3 sequences; about 8.6% were counted once. The biggest ten clones account for 2.9% of the sample.

The V gene is TRBV6-5 and the J gene is TRBJ1-1, and perhaps TRBD1 as D gene, on 6 matching bases. The TCR sequence derives from a female donor in good health. Some clones in this sample may be carry-over from other donors' samples. Sequenced: whole blood. For the CDR3, the sequence is CASSPMTGVNTEAFF. At the DNA level, the sequence is TGTGCCAGCAGTCCCATGACAGGAGTGAACACTGAAGCTTTCTTT.